The 9 T cell receptor beta chains below all came from one sample that was sequenced in a study of T cell clonotyping in hematopoietic cell transplantation. Sequencing was performed with immunoSEQ multiplex PCR; in TCRdb, only in-frame clones are kept and a portion is missing. The profile shows roughly 15,000 clones, 85% to 90% of them singletons. The sequencing here drew on PBMCs, taken 100 days after allogeneic stem cell transplant. Every receptor here comes from a male patient over 55 who had an allogeneic stem cell transplant from a related donor, so the T cells may come from the graft donor. Some clones in this sample may be carry-over from other donors' samples.

V is TRBV6-5 and J is TRBJ1-6; TRBD1 matches 7 bases. The CDR3 covers 16 residues. The J segment lost 5 bases and the V segment lost 2 bases, leaving 6 bases of the junction unmatched. Germline lookup yields CDR1 MNHEY and CDR2 SVGAGI. In DNA form, the CDR3 reads TGTGCCAGCAGTTACAGCAGGGGGTCAAATAATTCACCCCTCCACTTT. It yields the protein CASSYSRGSNNSPLHF.

This chain connects TRBV30 to TRBJ1-5; weak D call: TRBD1 (5 bases). V lost 2 bases and J lost 5, with 10 bases in between. Germline V gives CDR1 GTSNPN, CDR2 SVGIG (reference sequence). The CDR3 sequence is 13 residues long. The CDR3 nucleotides read TGTGCCTGGAGTACCAGGGCAGATCAGCCCCAGCATTTT. This sequence encodes CAWSTRADQPQHF.

The J gene is TRBJ2-7, the V gene TRBV28; weak D call: TRBD1 (6 bases). CDR1 is MDHEN, CDR2 SYDVKM, per germline. Trimming shortened V by 0 bases and J by 8 bases, and 8 bases separated the two germline ends. The CDR3 consists of 12 residues. In DNA form, the CDR3 reads TGTGCCAGCAGTTTATGGACAGGCAAGCAGTACTTC. Encoded protein: CASSLWTGKQYF. The full variable domain, its missing parts supplied by reference TRBV28 and TRBJ2-7, is DVKVTQSSRYLVKRTGEKVFLECVQDMDHENMFWYRQDPGLGLRLIYFSYDVKMKEKGDIPEGYSVSREKKERFSLILESASTNQTSMYLCASSLWTGKQYFGPGTRLTVT.

The sample holds a few counts of this clone. The V gene is TRBV19, the J gene TRBJ1-4, with a weak D call TRBD1 (5 bases). The CDR3 extends over 14 amino acids. The V and J ends lost 7 bases and 7 bases respectively, with 16 bases between them. Germline loops: CDR1 LNHDA, CDR2 SQIVND (reference sequence). The CDR3 DNA follows: TGTGCCAGTACGGAGGGGCAGGCGGCTGAAAAACTGTTTTTT. As protein: CASTEGQAAEKLFF.

This rearrangement joins TRBV28 to TRBJ2-7; D may be TRBD2 (6 bases). This CDR3 region has 15 residues. V gave up 3 bases and J gave up 4 bases, with 16 bases separating them. Germline V CDR1 and CDR2: MDHEN, SYDVKM. The CDR3 sequence is CASSFAGDLQYEQYF. The CDR3 coding sequence is TGTGCCAGCAGTTTTGCCGGGGACTTACAATACGAGCAGTACTTC.

This clone was recorded only once. This rearrangement joins TRBV30 to TRBJ2-3; D remains unclear. V dropped 0 bases and J dropped 1 base, with 11 bases sitting between them. Germline CDR1 is GTSNPN and CDR2 is SVGIG (reference sequence). This CDR3 has 15 residues. In nucleotides, the CDR3 is TGTGCCTGGAGTGTTGGTCGGATACGCACAGATACGCAGTATTTT. It yields the protein CAWSVGRIRTDTQYF.

The chain has TRBV28 and TRBJ1-3; no reliable D call. V lost 4 bases, J lost 3 bases, and 13 bases lay in between. The CDR3 is made up of 15 amino acids. Germline V lookup: CDR1 MDHEN, CDR2 SYDVKM. CDR3 in amino acids: CASSSAEWVGNTIYF. The CDR3 DNA reads as TGTGCCAGCAGTTCGGCGGAGTGGGTTGGAAACACCATATATTTT.

This chain joins TRBV5-4 and TRBJ2-2; D remains ambiguous. The CDR3 extends over 13 amino acids. Germline V gene lookup returns CDR1 SGHNT and CDR2 YYREEE (reference sequence). V lost 4 bases, J lost 5 bases, and 9 bases lay in between. CDR3 in amino acids: CASSLTDTGELFF. For the CDR3, the DNA is TGTGCCAGCAGCCTGACGGATACCGGGGAGCTGTTTTTT.

V usage is TRBV4-3 and J usage is TRBJ1-3, with 8 bases matching TRBD1. The germline V gene encodes CDR1 LGHNA and CDR2 YSLEER. The CDR3 is made up of 13 amino acids. V dropped 2 bases and J dropped 9; count of bases not matched to a gene: 3. The CDR3 nucleotides are TGCGCCAGCAGCCAACGACAGGGGAGCACCATATATTTT. Translated: CASSQRQGSTIYF.